This T cell receptor (beta chain) was recovered during a study of vaccination and CD4 T cells after COVID-19. General study findings and limits: The median count of SARS-CoV-2-reactive clonotypes rose from approximately 21 to 40, not significantly. A median around 90% of convalescent patients' SARS-CoV-2-reactive clones emerged only after vaccination.

The treatment was: roughly 11-day PBMC culture with coronavirus spike peptide pools or control peptides (ViraFEST assay). This clonotype turned up a few times. Its antigen is still unknown. Trimming removed 0 bases at V and 4 bases at J, with 12 bases between. Germline CDR1 and CDR2: KGHSH and LQKENI. There are 15 residues in the CDR3. The study sequenced cultured CD4+ T cell DNA using the Oncomine TCR Beta short-read assay. TCRdb re-called the PCR reads with MiXCR, one entry per CDR3 protein. The table includes around 20,000 distinct CDR3 sequences, about half detected once. Sequencing was performed on CD4+ T cells from blood, cultured in vitro, taken before SARS-CoV-2 vaccination. The receptor's source is a human donor who had recovered from COVID-19. J is TRBJ1-2 and V is TRBV18; perhaps TRBD1 as D (5 bases). The CDR3 DNA reads TGTGCCAGCTCACCACCCGGGAACCAGGGCTATGGCTACACCTTC. This codes for CASSPPGNQGYGYTF.